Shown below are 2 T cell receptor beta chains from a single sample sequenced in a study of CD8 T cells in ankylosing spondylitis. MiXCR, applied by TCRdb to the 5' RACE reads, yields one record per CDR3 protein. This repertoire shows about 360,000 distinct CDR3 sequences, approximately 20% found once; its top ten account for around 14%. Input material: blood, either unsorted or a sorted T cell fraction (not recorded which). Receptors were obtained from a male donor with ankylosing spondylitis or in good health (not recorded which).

The chain's CDR3 is CRATGLNTDTQYF. The CDR3, as DNA: TGCAGGGCTACCGGGCTGAACACAGATACGCAGTATTTT. The rearrangement joins TRBV29-1 to TRBJ2-3, with D unresolved. CDR1 SQVTM and CDR2 ANQGSEA come from the germline V gene. This CDR3 has 13 amino acids.

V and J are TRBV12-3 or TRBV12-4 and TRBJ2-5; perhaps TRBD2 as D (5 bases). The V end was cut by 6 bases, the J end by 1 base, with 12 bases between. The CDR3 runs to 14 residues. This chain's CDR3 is CASRRGSLQETQYF. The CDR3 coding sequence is TGTGCCAGCAGACGAGGGAGCCTCCAAGAGACCCAGTACTTC.